Below, one T cell receptor beta chain is given with its context. Antigen unknown. This entry is derived from a study of siplizumab effects on memory and regulatory T cells. Regarding the study as a whole: Significant reduction of alloreactive sequences traceable to unstimulated CD4+ memory cells was observed with siplizumab. Apparently more diverse than memory cells, naive T cells also seemed major alloresponse contributors.

Each sample contributed around 10^5 TCR templates to the assay. Using immunoSEQ multiplex PCR, the repertoire was profiled, and TCRdb retains in-frame clones only, with some absent. The table records 85,000 to 130,000 clones, about 94% of them present only once. The CDR3 has 16 residues. V was pared by 0 bases and J by 1 base, with 1 base of the junction left unmatched. Germline V gene data show CDR1 as ENHRY and CDR2 as SYGVKD. This clonotype was obtained from a human donor in good health. Source material: Tregs sorted from blood. The chain employs TRBV10-3 and TRBJ2-2, with 8 bases aligning to TRBD1. For the CDR3, the DNA is TGTGCCATCAGTGAGTCCGGGACAGGGAACACCGGGGAGCTGTTTTTT. It codes for CAISESGTGNTGELFF.